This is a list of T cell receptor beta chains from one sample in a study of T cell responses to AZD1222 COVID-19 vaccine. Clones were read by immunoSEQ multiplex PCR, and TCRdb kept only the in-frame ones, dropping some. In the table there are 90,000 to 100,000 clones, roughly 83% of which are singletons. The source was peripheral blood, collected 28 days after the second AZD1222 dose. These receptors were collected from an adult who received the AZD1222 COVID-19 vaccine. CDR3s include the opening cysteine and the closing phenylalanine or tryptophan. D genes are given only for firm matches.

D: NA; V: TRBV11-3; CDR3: CASSLEESPLHF
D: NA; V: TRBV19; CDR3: CASSQVSNTEAFF
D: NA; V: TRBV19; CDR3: CATAGQFNQPQHF
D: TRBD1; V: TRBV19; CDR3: CASSIQGGFDEQYF
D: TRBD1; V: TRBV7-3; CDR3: CASSFDRDTEAFF
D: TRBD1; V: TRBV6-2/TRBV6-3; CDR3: CASSSWTGGAEQYF
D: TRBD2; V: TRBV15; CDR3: CATSIGRPERGQFF
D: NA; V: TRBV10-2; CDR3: CASSEIPGGIAYEQYF
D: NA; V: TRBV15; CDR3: CATRAVGTGELFF
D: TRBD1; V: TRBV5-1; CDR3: CASAIGQGGTEAFF
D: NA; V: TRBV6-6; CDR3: CASSSPGGTNGNTIYF
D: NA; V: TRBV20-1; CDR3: CSASSQDFYSNQPQHF
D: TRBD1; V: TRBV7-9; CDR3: CASSSARTGLALVNYGYTF
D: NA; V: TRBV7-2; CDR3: CASSSTRVSTDTQYF
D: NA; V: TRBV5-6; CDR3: CASSSTAPEQYF
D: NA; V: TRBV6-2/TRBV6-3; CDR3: CASSYSTGVSYEQYF
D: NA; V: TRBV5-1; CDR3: CASSLGGSKEKLFF
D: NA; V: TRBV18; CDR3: CASSQTPLFYGYTF
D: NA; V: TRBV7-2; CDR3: CASSFRGGGFEAFF
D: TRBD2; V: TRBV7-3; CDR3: CASSLRDLWLAGIYYEQYF
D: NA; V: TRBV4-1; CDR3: CASSPSEGFLELFF
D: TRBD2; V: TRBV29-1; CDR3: CSATSGSNTGELFF
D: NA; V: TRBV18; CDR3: CASSQMGDPRGEKLFF
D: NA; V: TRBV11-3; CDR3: CASSSGGFVSLRNEQFF
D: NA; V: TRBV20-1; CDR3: CSASGQFNEKLFF
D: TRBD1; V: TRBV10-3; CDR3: CAISDPWTGRNGGYTF
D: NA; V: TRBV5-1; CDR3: CASSLAGQREQYF
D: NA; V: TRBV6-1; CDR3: CASSEFLREQYF
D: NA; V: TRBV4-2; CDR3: CASSQDEQTNTGELFF
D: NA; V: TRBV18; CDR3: CASSPDRSQAAF
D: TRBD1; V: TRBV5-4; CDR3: CASSLDRATGELFF
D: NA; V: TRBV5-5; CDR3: CASSVALPLTSDTEAFF
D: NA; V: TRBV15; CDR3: CATSPRRETQYF
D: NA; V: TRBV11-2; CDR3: CASSLAGASEAFF
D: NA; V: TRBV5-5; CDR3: CASSLSSSGNYPDEQYF
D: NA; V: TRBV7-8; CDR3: CASSLTRGTEAFF
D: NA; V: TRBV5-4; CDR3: CASSAGEEGQKEKLFF
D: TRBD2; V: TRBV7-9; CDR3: CASRESLAGGLYNEQFF
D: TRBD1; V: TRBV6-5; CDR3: CASSYYRGQDYGYTF
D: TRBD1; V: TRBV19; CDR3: CASSRTGDTEAFF
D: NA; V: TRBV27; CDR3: CASSLSGQGENYGYTF
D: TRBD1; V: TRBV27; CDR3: CASSLQTGSSYNSPLHF
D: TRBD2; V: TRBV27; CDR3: CASSLTLAGTRGDTQYF
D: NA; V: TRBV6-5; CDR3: CASSQTGNQPQHF
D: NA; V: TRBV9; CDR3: CASSASEGWNTEAFF
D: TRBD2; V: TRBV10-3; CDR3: CAISDLLAGGSPETQYF
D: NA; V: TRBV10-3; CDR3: CAISGTGNTEAFF
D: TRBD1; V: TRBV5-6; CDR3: CASSKQGLELHQPQHF
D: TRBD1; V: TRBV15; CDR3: CATSGDSPTGRETQYF
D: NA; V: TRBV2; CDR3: CASTGASVSGEKLFF
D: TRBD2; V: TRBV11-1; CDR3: CASSQGLALDTQYF
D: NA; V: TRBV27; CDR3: CASRRDNSYEQYF
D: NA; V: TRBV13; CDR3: CASSLTGKNTEAFF
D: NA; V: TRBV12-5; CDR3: CASGFMGNTEAFF
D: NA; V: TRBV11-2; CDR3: CASSLQEGEKLFF